The clone carrying this T cell receptor (beta chain) was seen a few times. Its specificity is unknown. Germline V gene data show CDR1 as SQVTM and CDR2 as ANQGSEA. The CDR3 has 16 residues. V was clipped by 6 bases and J by 2 bases, with 22 bases between them. The data were taken from a study of T cell repertoires in cytomegalovirus infection. Study-level information: CMV epitopes used comprised recently identified HLA-C-restricted ones and well-studied HLA-B-restricted ones. Evidence of both CMV infection and a matching HLA type came from public TCR beta signatures.

TCRdb redid the calling of the reads with MiXCR, one entry per CDR3 protein. Here the sample spans some 700,000 distinct CDR3 sequences, around 30% being singletons. Study-wide findings and caveats: The study found HLA-C-restricted CMV-specific TCR beta clonotypes dominating the ex vivo response. Carriers of CMV plus the relevant HLA were identified by cumulative public TCR beta family frequency.

The sample was cultured PBMCs, taken from culture after CMV antigen stimulation. The TCR comes from a human donor in good health (CMV status not recorded). Some clones in this sample may be carry-over from other donors' samples. The chain recombines TRBV29-1 with TRBJ1-2, with TRBD1 as a possible D gene (5 bases). The chain's CDR3 is CSVDGARTLTNYGYTF. The CDR3 nucleotides read TGCAGCGTGGATGGGGCCCGGACACTGACAAACTATGGCTACACCTTC.